This T cell receptor (beta chain) was sequenced for a study of blood T cell repertoires in COVID-19. Profiled with immunoSEQ multiplex PCR; TCRdb holds only in-frame clones, not every one. Counted here are around 190,000 clones, about nine tenths occurring once; the ten biggest clones make up 9% to 10%. CDR3 size: 14 residues. Germline V CDR1 and CDR2: LNHDA, SQIVND (reference sequence). V lost 4 bases and J lost 2, with 11 bases in between. The specimen sequenced was PBMCs or T cells enriched from blood (not recorded which). This clonotype was sampled from a woman between 18 and 29 years old who had recovered from COVID-19. The chain joins TRBV19 to TRBJ2-5; D might be TRBD1 (5 bases). DNA of the CDR3: TGTGCCAGTAGTAGGAGACAGCCTCAAGAGACCCAGTACTTC. This translates into CASSRRQPQETQYF.